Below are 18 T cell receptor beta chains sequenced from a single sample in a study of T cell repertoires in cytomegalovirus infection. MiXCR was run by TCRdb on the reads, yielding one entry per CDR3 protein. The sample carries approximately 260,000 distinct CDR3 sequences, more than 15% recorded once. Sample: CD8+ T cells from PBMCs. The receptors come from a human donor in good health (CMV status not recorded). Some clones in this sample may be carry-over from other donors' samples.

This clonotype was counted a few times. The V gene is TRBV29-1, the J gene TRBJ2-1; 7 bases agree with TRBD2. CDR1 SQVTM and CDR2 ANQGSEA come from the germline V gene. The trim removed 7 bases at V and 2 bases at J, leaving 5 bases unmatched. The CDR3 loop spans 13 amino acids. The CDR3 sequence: CSGLGGTYNEQFF. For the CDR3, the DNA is TGCAGCGGCCTGGGGGGGACCTACAATGAGCAGTTCTTC.

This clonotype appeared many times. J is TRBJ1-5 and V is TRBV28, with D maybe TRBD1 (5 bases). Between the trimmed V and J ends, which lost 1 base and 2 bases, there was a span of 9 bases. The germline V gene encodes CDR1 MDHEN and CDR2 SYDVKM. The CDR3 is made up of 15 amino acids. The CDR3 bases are TGTGCCAGCAGTTTATACCAGGGCCGCAATCAGCCCCAGCATTTT. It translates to CASSLYQGRNQPQHF.

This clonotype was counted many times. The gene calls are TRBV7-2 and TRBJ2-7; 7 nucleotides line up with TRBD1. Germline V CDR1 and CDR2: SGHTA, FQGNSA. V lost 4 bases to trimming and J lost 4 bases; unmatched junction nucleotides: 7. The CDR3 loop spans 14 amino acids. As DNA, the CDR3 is TGTGCCAGCAGCTGGACAGGAGAACCTTACGAGCAGTACTTC. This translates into CASSWTGEPYEQYF.

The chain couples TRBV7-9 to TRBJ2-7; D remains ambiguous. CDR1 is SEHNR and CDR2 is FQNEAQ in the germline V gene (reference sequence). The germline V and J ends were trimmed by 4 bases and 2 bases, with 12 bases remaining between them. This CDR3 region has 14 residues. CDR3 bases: TGTGCCAGCAGCTCCGAGACGGACCCCTACGAGCAGTACTTC. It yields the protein CASSSETDPYEQYF.

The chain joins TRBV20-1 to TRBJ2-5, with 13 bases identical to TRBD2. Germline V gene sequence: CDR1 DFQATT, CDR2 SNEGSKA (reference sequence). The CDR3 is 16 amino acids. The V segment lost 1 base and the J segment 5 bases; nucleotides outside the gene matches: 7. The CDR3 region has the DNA TGCAGTGCTAGAGTCCTGACTAGCGGGGGGTTGGAGACCCAGTACTTC. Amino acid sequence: CSARVLTSGGLETQYF.

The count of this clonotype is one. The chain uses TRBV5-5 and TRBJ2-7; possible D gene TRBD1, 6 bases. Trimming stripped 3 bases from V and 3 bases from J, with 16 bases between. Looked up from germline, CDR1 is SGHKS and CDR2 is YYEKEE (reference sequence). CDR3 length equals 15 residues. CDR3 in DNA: TGTGCCAGCAGCTCACCCGACAGGCCCCTCTACGAGCAGTACTTC. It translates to CASSSPDRPLYEQYF.

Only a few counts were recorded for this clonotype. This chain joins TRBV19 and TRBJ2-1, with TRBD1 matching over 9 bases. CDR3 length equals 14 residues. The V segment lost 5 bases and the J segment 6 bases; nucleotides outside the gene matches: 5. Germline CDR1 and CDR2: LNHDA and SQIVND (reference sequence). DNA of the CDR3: TGTGCCAGTAGTCAGGGACAGGGTAGCAATGAGCAGTTCTTC. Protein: CASSQGQGSNEQFF.

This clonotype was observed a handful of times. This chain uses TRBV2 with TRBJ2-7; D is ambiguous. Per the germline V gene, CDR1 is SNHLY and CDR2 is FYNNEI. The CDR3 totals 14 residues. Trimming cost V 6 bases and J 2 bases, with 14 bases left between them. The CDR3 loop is CASRSPISPYEQYF. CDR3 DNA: TGTGCCAGCAGATCACCGATTAGTCCCTACGAGCAGTACTTC.

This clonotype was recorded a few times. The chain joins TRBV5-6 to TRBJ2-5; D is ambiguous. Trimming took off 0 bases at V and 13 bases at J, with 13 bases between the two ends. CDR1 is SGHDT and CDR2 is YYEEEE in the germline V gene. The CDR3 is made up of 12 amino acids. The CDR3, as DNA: TGTGCCAGCAGCTTGGACTCCACCGAACCGTACTTC. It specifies CASSLDSTEPYF.

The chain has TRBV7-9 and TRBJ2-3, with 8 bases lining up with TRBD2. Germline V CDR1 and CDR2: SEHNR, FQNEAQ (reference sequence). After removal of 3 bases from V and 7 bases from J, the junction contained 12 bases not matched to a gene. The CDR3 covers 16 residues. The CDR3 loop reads CASSFKAGALPYTQYF. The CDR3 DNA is TGTGCCAGCAGCTTTAAAGCGGGGGCCCTCCCCTATACGCAGTATTTT.

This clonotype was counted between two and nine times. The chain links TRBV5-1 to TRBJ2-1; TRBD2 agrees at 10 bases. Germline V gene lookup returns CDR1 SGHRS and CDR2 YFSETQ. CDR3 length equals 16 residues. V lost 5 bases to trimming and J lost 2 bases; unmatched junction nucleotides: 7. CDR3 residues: CASRFVSGGAYNEQFF. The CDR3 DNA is TGCGCCAGCAGATTCGTAAGCGGGGGGGCCTACAATGAGCAGTTCTTC.

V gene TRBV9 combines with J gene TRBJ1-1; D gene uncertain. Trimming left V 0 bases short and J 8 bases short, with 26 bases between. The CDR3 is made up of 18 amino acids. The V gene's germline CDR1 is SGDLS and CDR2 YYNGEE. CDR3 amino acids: CASSVALSPRLRAAEAFF. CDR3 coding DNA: TGTGCCAGCAGCGTAGCTCTGTCCCCCCGGCTCCGAGCGGCAGAAGCTTTCTTT.

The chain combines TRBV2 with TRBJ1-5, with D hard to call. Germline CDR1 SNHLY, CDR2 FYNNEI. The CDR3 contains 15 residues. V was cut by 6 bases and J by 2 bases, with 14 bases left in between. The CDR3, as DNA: TGTGCCAGCAGGTTAAGGGATTTTGGCAATCAGCCCCAGCATTTT. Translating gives CASRLRDFGNQPQHF.

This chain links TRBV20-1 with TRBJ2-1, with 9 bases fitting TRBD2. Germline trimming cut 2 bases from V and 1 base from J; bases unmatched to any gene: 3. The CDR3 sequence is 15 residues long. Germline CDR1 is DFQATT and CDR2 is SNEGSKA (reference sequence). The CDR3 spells CSARSLAGSYNEQFF. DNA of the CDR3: TGCAGTGCTAGATCTCTAGCGGGGTCCTACAATGAGCAGTTCTTC.

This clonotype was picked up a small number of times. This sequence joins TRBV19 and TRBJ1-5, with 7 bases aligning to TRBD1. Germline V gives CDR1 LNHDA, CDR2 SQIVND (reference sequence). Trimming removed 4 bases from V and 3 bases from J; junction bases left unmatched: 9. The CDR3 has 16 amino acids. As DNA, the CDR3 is TGTGCCAGTAGTACTAGGGACAGCATTAACAATCAGCCCCAGCATTTT. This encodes CASSTRDSINNQPQHF. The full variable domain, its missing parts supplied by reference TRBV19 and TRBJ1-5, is DGGITQSPKYLFRKEGQNVTLSCEQNLNHDAMYWYRQDPGQGLRLIYYSQIVNDFQKGDIAEGYSVSREKKESFPLTVTSAQKNPTAFYLCASSTRDSINNQPQHFGDGTRLSIL.

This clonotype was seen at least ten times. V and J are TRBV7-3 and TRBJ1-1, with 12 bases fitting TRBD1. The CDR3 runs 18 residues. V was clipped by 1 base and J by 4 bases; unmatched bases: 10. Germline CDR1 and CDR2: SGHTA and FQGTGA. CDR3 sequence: CASSLKRDRGRMTTEAFF. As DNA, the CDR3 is TGTGCCAGCAGCTTAAAGAGGGACAGGGGGCGCATGACCACTGAAGCTTTCTTT.

The CDR3 spells CASSPPGQDMNTEAFF. The CDR3 region has the DNA TGTGCCAGCAGCCCGCCGGGACAGGACATGAACACTGAAGCTTTCTTT. The J gene is TRBJ1-1, the V gene TRBV14, with 8 bases aligning to TRBD1. The CDR3 is made up of 16 amino acids. Per germline, CDR1 SGHDN and CDR2 FVKESK. V shed 4 bases and J 0 bases; nucleotides not matched to a gene: 7.

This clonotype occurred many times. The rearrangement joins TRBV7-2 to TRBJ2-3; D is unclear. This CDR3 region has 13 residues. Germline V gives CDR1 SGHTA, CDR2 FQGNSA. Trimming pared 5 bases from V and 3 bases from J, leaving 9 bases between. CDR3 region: CASSPEGTDTQYF. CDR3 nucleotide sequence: TGTGCCAGCAGCCCTGAAGGGACAGATACGCAGTATTTT. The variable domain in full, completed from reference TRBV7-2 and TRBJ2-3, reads GAGVSQSPSNKVTEKGKDVELRCDPISGHTALYWYRQSLGQGLEFLIYFQGNSAPDKSGLPSDRFSAERTGGSVSTLTIQRTQQEDSAVYLCASSPEGTDTQYFGPGTRLTVL.